Below, 23 T cell receptor beta chains from the same sample are listed, as sequenced in a study of T cell responses to AZD1222 COVID-19 vaccine (dated by TCRdb to the early 2020s). The time point label corresponds to: about 28 days (+/-7) after the second vaccine dose. The library relied on the immunoSEQ multiplex PCR assay. In its TCRdb copy, this immuneACCESS table keeps in-frame sequences only and misses some clones. Where compared with another copy, unresolved V genes explain less than half of these, and the others have no known cause. The sample table holds around 160,000 clones, of which about 92% were seen once. Jointly, the top ten make up around 1% of the sample. Sequenced material: peripheral blood, taken 28 days after the second AZD1222 dose. These receptors originate from an adult who received the AZD1222 COVID-19 vaccine.

The V and J genes are TRBV2 and TRBJ1-2, with 7 bases that match TRBD1. Germline-derived CDR1 and CDR2 are SNHLY and FYNNEI. The junction had 21 bases not matched to a gene; V was cut back by 6 bases and J by 8 bases. The CDR3 covers 17 residues. The CDR3 loop is CASRGTAHNSRSEGYTF. The CDR3 DNA sequence: TGTGCCAGCAGGGGGACAGCCCACAACTCTCGTTCTGAGGGCTACACCTTC.

The chain joins TRBV6-6 to TRBJ2-7, with a tentative D call TRBD2 (5 bases). The CDR3 contains 13 residues. Germline-derived CDR1 and CDR2 are MNHNY and SVGAGI (reference sequence). Trimming took off 6 bases at V and 6 bases at J, with 15 bases between the two ends. The CDR3 DNA reads as TGTGCCAGCAGCCCCGTGAGGGTCCCCGAGCAGTACTTC. As protein: CASSPVRVPEQYF.

The chain links TRBV7-2 to TRBJ2-3, with 7 bases that match TRBD2. The CDR3 totals 16 residues. With 3 bases clipped from V and 2 bases from J, the junction kept 8 bases outside the gene matches. Germline CDR1 is SGHTA and CDR2 is FQGNSA. CDR3 in DNA: TGTGCCAGCAGCTTGTCGTGGGGGGGATTCACAGATACGCAGTATTTT. The encoded protein is CASSLSWGGFTDTQYF.

This rearrangement joins TRBV5-1 to TRBJ2-1; D may be TRBD1 or TRBD2 (5 bases each). Germline CDR1 is SGHRS and CDR2 is YFSETQ. Trimming took 0 bases from V and 2 from J, leaving 9 bases between them. The CDR3 is 15 residues long. The DNA for the CDR3 is TGCGCCAGCAGCTTGGGAGGGGCGGCCTACAATGAGCAGTTCTTC. Translation: CASSLGGAAYNEQFF.

The V gene is TRBV2, the J gene TRBJ1-1; the D gene is possibly TRBD1 (5 bases). Germline lookup yields CDR1 SNHLY and CDR2 FYNNEI. The length of the CDR3 is 11 residues. Between the trimmed V and J ends, which lost 7 bases and 11 bases, there was a span of 14 bases. The CDR3 is CASTQQVHAFF. The DNA of the CDR3 is TGTGCCAGCACTCAACAGGTTCACGCTTTCTTT. Based on the CDR3 plus reference TRBV2 and TRBJ1-1, the full variable domain is EPEVTQTPSHQVTQMGQEVILRCVPISNHLYFYWYRQILGQKVEFLVSFYNNEISEKSEIFDDQFSVERPDGSNFTLKIRSTKLEDSAMYFCASTQQVHAFFGQGTRLTVV.

The chain is built from TRBV9 and TRBJ2-3, with 9 bases matching TRBD1. CDR1 is SGDLS, CDR2 YYNGEE, per germline. V shed 0 bases and J 2 bases; nucleotides not matched to a gene: 1. This CDR3 has 15 amino acids. The CDR3 DNA follows: TGTGCCAGCAGCGTAGGGACAGGGGCCACAGATACGCAGTATTTT. Protein product: CASSVGTGATDTQYF.

This clone is categorized as medium-sized (0.01 to 0.1%). The chain employs TRBV4-2 and TRBJ2-7; TRBD2 aligns across 9 bases. Germline CDR1 and CDR2: LGHNA and YNFKEQ. This CDR3 has 15 amino acids. V lost 0 bases and J lost 0; bases outside the gene matches: 0. The CDR3 spells CASSQERGGSYEQYF. The CDR3 DNA is TGTGCCAGCAGCCAAGAGCGGGGGGGCTCCTACGAGCAGTACTTC.

The chain uses TRBV3-1 (or the pseudogene TRBV3-2) and TRBJ1-2; a possible D gene is TRBD1 (5 bases). The CDR3 is made up of 14 amino acids. Germline V gives CDR1 LGHDT, CDR2 YNNKEL (reference sequence). The V end lost 0 bases, the J end lost 7 bases, and 12 bases lay between the germline ends. CDR3 coding DNA: TGTGCCAGCAGCCAAGACCCCTCGGGGCTTGGCTACACCTTC. Its translation: CASSQDPSGLGYTF.

The chain carries TRBV27 and TRBJ1-3, with D tentatively TRBD1 (6 bases). Trimming pared 7 bases from V and 1 base from J, leaving 17 bases between. The CDR3 loop spans 16 amino acids. The V gene's germline CDR1 is MNHEY and CDR2 SMNVEV (reference sequence). The CDR3 here is CASTRGGPSSGNTIYF. Written as DNA, the CDR3 is TGTGCCAGCACCCGAGGGGGACCGTCATCTGGAAACACCATATATTTT.

Concerning this clone itself: The sample has other DNA sequences that encode this CDR3 too. J is TRBJ2-2 and V is TRBV25-1; D is undetermined. CDR3 length equals 12 residues. Germline CDR1 MGHDK, CDR2 SYGVNS. V was trimmed by 3 bases and J by 6 bases, leaving 5 bases between them. The CDR3 DNA reads TGTGCCAGCAGTGAGTTAGCCGGGGAGCTGTTTTTT. Protein product: CASSELAGELFF.

This clone has just a few counts. This chain links TRBV5-1 with TRBJ2-7, with 8 bases identical to TRBD1. The length of the CDR3 is 15 residues. V lost 3 bases and J lost 6; bases outside the gene matches: 11. CDR1 and CDR2 from the germline V gene are SGHRS and YFSETQ. In DNA, the CDR3 is TGCGCCAGCAGCTACGCAGGGGGCGGGGTGGCCGAGCAGTACTTC. Translation gives CASSYAGGGVAEQYF.

This rearrangement joins TRBV19 to TRBJ1-6, with D possibly TRBD1 on 5 matching bases. This CDR3 spans 16 amino acids. Trimming stripped 4 bases from V and 7 bases from J, with 17 bases between. The germline gives CDR1 LNHDA, CDR2 SQIVND (reference sequence). The DNA of the CDR3 is TGTGCCAGTAGTAGGGACGGGTCCTATATAAATTCACCCCTCCACTTT. Translated: CASSRDGSYINSPLHF. Drawing the rest from reference TRBV19 and TRBJ1-6, the complete variable domain is DGGITQSPKYLFRKEGQNVTLSCEQNLNHDAMYWYRQDPGQGLRLIYYSQIVNDFQKGDIAEGYSVSREKKESFPLTVTSAQKNPTAFYLCASSRDGSYINSPLHFGNGTRLTVT.

The genes are TRBV12-5 and TRBJ2-2; D uncertain. The CDR3 contains 13 residues. V lost 7 bases and J 6 bases, leaving 12 bases between the germline ends. Germline V CDR1 and CDR2: LGHNT, FRNRAP. The CDR3 DNA is TGTGCTAGTGCCCCCACCCCGGCCGGGGAGCTGTTTTTT. Translated, it gives CASAPTPAGELFF.

V gene TRBV5-4 combines with J gene TRBJ1-2, with 10 bases that match TRBD1. The V gene end was trimmed by 4 bases and the J gene end by 2 bases; junction bases not matched to a gene: 5. The germline V gene encodes CDR1 SGHNT and CDR2 YYREEE (reference sequence). CDR3 length equals 15 residues. The CDR3 protein is CASSLRTGGNYGYTF. In nucleotides, the CDR3 is TGTGCCAGCAGCCTCAGGACAGGGGGGAACTATGGCTACACCTTC.

V and J are TRBV24-1 and TRBJ2-2; 13 bases are shared with TRBD2. This CDR3 is built from 19 residues. The junction had 7 bases not matched to a gene; V was cut back by 4 bases and J by 0 bases. Germline assignment: CDR1 KGHDR and CDR2 SFDVKD. CDR3 sequence reads: CATSETSGGKSTNTGELFF. For the CDR3, the DNA is TGTGCCACCAGTGAGACTAGCGGGGGGAAGAGTACGAACACCGGGGAGCTGTTTTTT.

In this sample, this clone turned up once. This rearrangement joins TRBV11-2 to TRBJ2-7; TRBD1 aligns across 8 bases. CDR3 size: 15 residues. Germline V gene lookup returns CDR1 SGHAT and CDR2 FQNNGV. The junction had 9 bases not matched to a gene; V was cut back by 5 bases and J by 3 bases. CDR3 loop: CASSPTHRGIYEQYF. The CDR3 DNA sequence: TGTGCCAGCAGCCCTACCCACAGGGGGATCTACGAGCAGTACTTC.

The V call is TRBV4-1, the J call TRBJ2-7, with 8 bases matching TRBD1. After removal of 1 base from V and 1 base from J, the junction contained 9 bases not matched to a gene. The CDR3 spans 17 residues. Germline lookup yields CDR1 MGHRA and CDR2 YSYEKL. CDR3 sequence: CASSQAPTRTGSYEQYF. CDR3 nucleotide sequence: TGCGCCAGCAGCCAAGCGCCGACGAGGACAGGGTCCTACGAGCAGTACTTC.

The rearrangement joins TRBV3-1 (or the pseudogene TRBV3-2) to TRBJ1-1; D not resolved. V was clipped by 6 bases and J by 0 bases, with 14 bases between them. CDR3 length: 15 amino acids. Looked up from germline, CDR1 is LGHDT and CDR2 is YNNKEL (reference sequence). The CDR3 DNA follows: TGTGCCAGCAGGCCCCAAGGACGGTTGAACACTGAAGCTTTCTTT. Translation gives CASRPQGRLNTEAFF.

In its sample, this clone was seen once. The V gene is TRBV7-8, the J gene TRBJ2-1; no clear D gene. The CDR3 length is 11 residues. In germline, CDR1 is SGHVS, CDR2 FQNEAQ. V lost 1 base, J lost 8 bases, and 3 bases lay in between. The DNA for the CDR3 is TGTGCCAGCAGCTTAGGGGATGAGCAGTTCTTC. Protein product: CASSLGDEQFF. Together with reference TRBV7-8 and TRBJ2-1, the CDR3 gives the full variable domain: GAGVSQSPRYKVAKRGQDVALRCDPISGHVSLFWYQQALGQGPEFLTYFQNEAQLDKSGLPSDRFFAERPEGSVSTLKIQRTQQEDSAVYLCASSLGDEQFFGPGTRLTVL.

CDR3 region: CASSLLGGRGTEAFF. The CDR3 DNA is TGTGCCAGCAGTCTCCTCGGGGGCCGGGGCACTGAAGCTTTCTTT. This chain joins TRBV27 and TRBJ1-1, with D perhaps matching TRBD1 (6 bases). The CDR3 contains 15 residues. The V end lost 5 bases, the J end lost 4 bases, and 17 bases lay between the germline ends. The germline CDR1 and CDR2 sequences are MNHEY and SMNVEV (reference sequence).

This chain links TRBV19 with TRBJ2-7; 10 bases are a match to TRBD2. J lost 2 bases, V lost 1 base, and 5 bases had no gene match. The CDR3 is made up of 16 amino acids. CDR1 and CDR2 (germline): LNHDA, SQIVND (reference sequence). CDR3 loop: CASSIGGTSAAYEQYF. As DNA, the CDR3 is TGTGCCAGTAGTATAGGAGGGACTAGCGCAGCCTACGAGCAGTACTTC. The variable domain in full, with the rest retrieved from reference TRBV19 and TRBJ2-7, is DGGITQSPKYLFRKEGQNVTLSCEQNLNHDAMYWYRQDPGQGLRLIYYSQIVNDFQKGDIAEGYSVSREKKESFPLTVTSAQKNPTAFYLCASSIGGTSAAYEQYFGPGTRLTVT.

The chain combines TRBV23-1 with TRBJ2-3; 7 bases are shared with TRBD1. TRBV23-1 is given ORF status, its function remaining uncertain. V was clipped by 3 bases and J by 2 bases; unmatched bases: 8. This CDR3 contains 16 residues. The CDR3 DNA follows: TGCGCCAGCAGTCACCCCCCGGGACAGAACACAGATACGCAGTATTTT. Encoded protein: CASSHPPGQNTDTQYF.

V is TRBV10-3 and J is TRBJ1-2; D is unclear. V lost 10 bases and J lost 4, with 16 bases in between. The germline CDR1 and CDR2 sequences are ENHRY and SYGVKD. There are 13 residues in the CDR3. The CDR3: CATLSAVGYGYTF. The CDR3 coding sequence is TGTGCCACCTTATCGGCAGTTGGCTATGGCTACACCTTC.